The clone carrying this T cell receptor beta chain was seen only a few times. Its antigen remains unknown. These data belong to a study of T-cell reconstitution after alpha-beta-depleted transplantation in children. V lost 3 bases and J 7 bases, leaving 13 bases between the germline ends. CDR1 is LNHDA and CDR2 is SQIVND in the germline V gene (reference sequence). The CDR3 runs 14 residues. Unique molecular identifiers featured in how the TCRbeta library was prepared. TCRdb re-analysed the PCR reads in MiXCR, keeping a single row per CDR3 protein. The data hold roughly 340,000 distinct CDR3 sequences, with 15% to 20% observed a single time. Study-level results: Where some patients showed high TCRbeta diversity at day 60, it came from recipient T cells and thymic progenitors that had survived. In patients about two months after transplant, alpha-beta T cells reportedly arose from several hundred expanded graft clones. Once a year had passed after transplant, T-cell counts and diversity came mostly from newly produced T cells.

The chain employs TRBV19 and TRBJ2-1, with a possible D match to TRBD2 (6 bases). The clonotype comes from a male patient under 10 years old who had a stem cell transplant for acute lymphoblastic leukemia, so the T cells may come from the graft donor. Sequencing used PBMCs, mostly from graft donor cells, obtained 360 days after TCRalphabeta/CD19-depleted stem cell transplant. CDR3 bases: TGTGCCAGTAGTATGGCGGGACTTTGGAATGAGCAGTTCTTC. Its protein is CASSMAGLWNEQFF. The complete variable domain, with remaining parts taken from reference TRBV19 and TRBJ2-1, reads DGGITQSPKYLFRKEGQNVTLSCEQNLNHDAMYWYRQDPGQGLRLIYYSQIVNDFQKGDIAEGYSVSREKKESFPLTVTSAQKNPTAFYLCASSMAGLWNEQFFGPGTRLTVL.